This TCR beta chain was identified in a study of T cell responses to AZD1222 COVID-19 vaccine. Only in-frame clones appear in the TCRdb table, and some are missing; sequencing was by immunoSEQ multiplex PCR. In the table there are 140,000 to 150,000 clones, about 91% of which are singletons. With 6 bases removed from V and 9 bases from J, the gap between germline ends came to 9 bases. Germline V lookup: CDR1 MDHEN, CDR2 SYDVKM. The CDR3 covers 11 residues. This clonotype originated in an adult in good health. The genes are TRBV28 and TRBJ1-5; D not resolved. Sequences were derived from peripheral blood, sampled on day 0 of AZD1222 vaccination. CDR3: CASRSQPPQHF. CDR3 coding DNA: TGTGCCAGCAGATCTCAGCCGCCCCAGCATTTT.